Sequencing of this T cell receptor (beta chain) was carried out in a study of CD8+CD57+ T cells in acquired aplastic anemia. Findings and limits, study-wide: Comparison of patients with controls identified almost 30 shared CD8+ CDR3 sequences.

The patients chosen for sequencing had shown expansion of CD8+CD57+ cells (detected by flow cytometry). A severe acquired aplastic anemia diagnosis applied to all patients. Blood was sampled before the patients had received any therapy. The CDR3 loop spans 16 amino acids. J lost 5 bases, V lost 3 bases, and 8 bases had no gene match. From germline, CDR1 is LNHDA and CDR2 SQIVND (reference sequence). About this clonotype: Its antigen remains unknown.

Researchers used genomic DNA as the template to profile TCR beta VDJ and CDR3. TCRdb fed the reads into MiXCR, producing one record per CDR3 protein. The data hold around 430,000 distinct CDR3 sequences, with under 40% observed a single time. Sequenced input: sorted CD4+, CD8+, or CD8+CD57+ T cells (not recorded which) from PBMCs. This receptor was taken from a human donor with aplastic anemia. V is TRBV19 and J is TRBJ2-3; the match to TRBD1 covers 10 bases. The CDR3 here is CASSIQTGGLKDTQYF. CDR3 coding DNA: TGTGCCAGTAGTATCCAGACAGGGGGCCTTAAAGATACGCAGTATTTT.